These 30 T cell receptor beta chains originate from one sample sequenced in a study of blood T cell repertoires in COVID-19. This table comes from immunoSEQ multiplex PCR, and its TCRdb copy is limited to in-frame clones, with some not included. Among approximately 240,000 clones listed, almost 85% were seen once. The sample was peripheral blood. The receptors stem from a man aged 50 to 59 with acute or convalescent COVID-19.

This chain connects TRBV11-2 to TRBJ2-7; 12 bases agree with TRBD1. CDR1 and CDR2 (germline): SGHAT, FQNNGV. The V and J ends lost 1 base and 5 bases, in that order; junction bases with no gene match: 3. The CDR3 extends over 15 amino acids. This CDR3 is CASSLAGTGGHEQYF. As DNA, the CDR3 is TGTGCCAGCAGCTTAGCCGGGACAGGGGGCCACGAGCAGTACTTC.

This clone was counted only a few times. V and J are TRBV7-3 and TRBJ1-1, with a tentative D call TRBD1 (6 bases). Germline V gene data show CDR1 as SGHTA and CDR2 as FQGTGA. The CDR3 loop spans 17 amino acids. Trimming cost V 3 bases and J 3 bases, with 20 bases left between them. The CDR3 protein is CASSLRGTGRWDTEAFF. CDR3 in DNA: TGTGCCAGCAGCTTGAGAGGTACAGGGCGATGGGACACTGAAGCTTTCTTT.

The V gene is TRBV6-5, the J gene TRBJ2-5, with TRBD1 matching 12 bases. V gave up 2 bases and J gave up 5 bases; unmatched junction bases: 6. Per germline, CDR1 MNHEY and CDR2 SVGAGI. The length of the CDR3 is 16 residues. The DNA of the CDR3 is TGTGCCAGCAGTTACGGGGGACAGGGGGCGTGGGAGACCCAGTACTTC. It codes for CASSYGGQGAWETQYF.

V gene TRBV28 combines with J gene TRBJ2-7; weak D call: TRBD2 (5 bases). The CDR3 extends over 14 amino acids. CDR1 MDHEN and CDR2 SYDVKM come from the germline V gene. Trimming cost V 1 base and J 2 bases, with 9 bases left between them. CDR3 amino acids: CASSLSGNPYEQYF. CDR3 sequence (DNA): TGTGCCAGCAGTTTATCCGGGAACCCCTACGAGCAGTACTTC. Together with reference TRBV28 and TRBJ2-7, the CDR3 gives the full variable domain: DVKVTQSSRYLVKRTGEKVFLECVQDMDHENMFWYRQDPGLGLRLIYFSYDVKMKEKGDIPEGYSVSREKKERFSLILESASTNQTSMYLCASSLSGNPYEQYFGPGTRLTVT.

The chain is built from TRBV15 and TRBJ1-5, with TRBD1 matching 10 bases. The CDR3 sequence is 19 residues long. CDR1 and CDR2 (germline): LNHNV, YYDKDF (reference sequence). The V segment lost 4 bases and the J segment 3 bases; nucleotides outside the gene matches: 15. DNA of the CDR3: TGTGCCACCAGCAAAGGTTTAGAGGGACAGGGGATCACCAATCAGCCCCAGCATTTT. Encoded protein: CATSKGLEGQGITNQPQHF.

The chain joins TRBV7-8 to TRBJ2-2; the match to TRBD1 covers 12 bases. V shed 4 bases and J 5 bases; nucleotides not matched to a gene: 2. CDR1 and CDR2 from the germline V gene are SGHVS and FQNEAQ. The CDR3 sequence is 15 residues long. The CDR3 DNA reads as TGTGCCAGCAGCTGGGACAGGGGGCAGACCGGGGAGCTGTTTTTT. Encoded protein: CASSWDRGQTGELFF.

V and J are TRBV28 and TRBJ2-3; 7 nucleotides match TRBD1. The CDR3 has 15 residues. Germline V gives CDR1 MDHEN, CDR2 SYDVKM. V lost 5 bases and J lost 1; bases outside the gene matches: 6. The CDR3 coding sequence is TGTGCCAGCAGTGACCGGGACAGCGGCACAGATACGCAGTATTTT. This gives the protein CASSDRDSGTDTQYF.

The chain employs TRBV14 and TRBJ2-5; D is possibly TRBD1 (6 bases). CDR3 size: 13 residues. V shed 4 bases and J shed 7 bases, with 13 bases lying between them. From germline, CDR1 is SGHDN and CDR2 FVKESK. The CDR3 loop reads CASSRTGSGTQYF. CDR3 nucleotides: TGTGCCAGCAGCCGAACAGGGTCGGGGACCCAGTACTTC.

This chain uses TRBV9 with TRBJ2-3; 11 positions match TRBD1. CDR3 length equals 16 residues. Germline V gene sequence: CDR1 SGDLS, CDR2 YYNGEE. Trimming cost V 0 bases and J 6 bases; bases outside gene matches: 6. This CDR3 is CASSVEPGQGEDTQYF. For the CDR3, the DNA is TGTGCCAGCAGCGTAGAACCGGGACAGGGGGAGGATACGCAGTATTTT.

The rearrangement links TRBV2 to TRBJ1-5; a possible D gene is TRBD1 (5 bases). V lost 9 bases and J 6 bases, leaving 18 bases between the germline ends. Germline V gene lookup returns CDR1 SNHLY and CDR2 FYNNEI. This CDR3 region has 14 residues. CDR3 bases: TGTGCCAGTCGGGGACGGGACTGGAGTCAGCCCCAGCATTTT. This codes for CASRGRDWSQPQHF. The full variable domain, completed using reference TRBV2 and TRBJ1-5, is EPEVTQTPSHQVTQMGQEVILRCVPISNHLYFYWYRQILGQKVEFLVSFYNNEISEKSEIFDDQFSVERPDGSNFTLKIRSTKLEDSAMYFCASRGRDWSQPQHFGDGTRLSIL.

The chain joins TRBV6-2 or TRBV6-3 to TRBJ1-2, with D hard to call. CDR1 MNHEY and CDR2 SVGEGT come from the germline V gene. Trimming stripped 6 bases from V and 7 bases from J, with 18 bases between. There are 14 residues in the CDR3. The CDR3 here is CASSPLHGGGGYTF. The DNA for the CDR3 is TGTGCCAGCAGCCCTTTACACGGAGGAGGTGGCTACACCTTC.

The rearrangement joins TRBV27 to TRBJ1-5; D is uncertain. The length of the CDR3 is 13 residues. The V and J ends lost 5 bases and 9 bases respectively, with 14 bases between them. Germline CDR1 and CDR2: MNHEY and SMNVEV (reference sequence). The CDR3 DNA reads TGTGCCAGCAGTCTGGCGGGGTCACGGCCCCAGCATTTT. This sequence encodes CASSLAGSRPQHF.

This clone was detected only a few times. This chain joins TRBV3-1 (or the pseudogene TRBV3-2) and TRBJ2-7, with TRBD1 matching over 7 bases. V lost 4 bases, J lost 7 bases, and 25 bases stayed unmatched. Germline V CDR1 and CDR2: LGHDT, YNNKEL (reference sequence). CDR3 size: 19 residues. The chain's CDR3 is CASSRMGQIGSPRDEEQYF. The DNA for the CDR3 is TGTGCCAGCAGCCGGATGGGACAGATCGGGTCCCCGAGGGATGAAGAGCAGTACTTC.

The chain couples TRBV29-1 to TRBJ1-4, with TRBD1 as a possible D gene (6 bases). Germline CDR1 is SQVTM and CDR2 is ANQGSEA. Between the trimmed V and J ends, which lost 4 bases and 10 bases, there was a span of 10 bases. The CDR3 has 11 residues. CDR3 sequence (DNA): TGCAGCGTTGCCGAGGACAGAAAACTGTTTTTT. This codes for CSVAEDRKLFF.

The rearrangement links TRBV7-9 to TRBJ1-1; the D gene is possibly TRBD1 (6 bases). This CDR3 contains 14 residues. Germline CDR1 SEHNR, CDR2 FQNEAQ (reference sequence). V was shortened by 1 base and J by 4 bases, with 10 bases between the two germline ends. The CDR3 protein is CASSLGAGVTEAFF. The CDR3 nucleotides read TGTGCCAGCAGCTTAGGGGCAGGGGTCACTGAAGCTTTCTTT. The variable domain in full, with the rest retrieved from reference TRBV7-9 and TRBJ1-1, is DTGVSQNPRHKITKRGQNVTFRCDPISEHNRLYWYRQTLGQGPEFLTYFQNEAQLEKSRLLSDRFSAERPKGSFSTLEIQRTEQGDSAMYLCASSLGAGVTEAFFGQGTRLTVV.

The rearrangement joins TRBV12-3 or TRBV12-4 to TRBJ1-1; TRBD1 might be the D (5 bases). This CDR3 spans 13 amino acids. V was shortened by 0 bases and J by 3 bases, with 5 bases between the two germline ends. The CDR3 protein is CASSLAGDTEAFF. CDR3 sequence (DNA): TGTGCCAGCAGTTTAGCAGGGGACACTGAAGCTTTCTTT.

J is TRBJ2-3 and V is TRBV29-1; tentative D call: TRBD2 (5 bases). Germline V lookup: CDR1 SQVTM, CDR2 ANQGSEA. The V gene lost 3 bases and the J gene lost 7 bases, with 11 bases spanning the gap. The CDR3 extends over 12 amino acids. The CDR3 sequence: CSVEFSAYTQYF. The DNA for the CDR3 is TGCAGCGTTGAGTTTAGCGCTTATACGCAGTATTTT.

The V call is TRBV4-1, the J call TRBJ2-2, with 7 bases fitting TRBD2. The CDR3 runs to 13 residues. Germline values: CDR1 MGHRA, CDR2 YSYEKL. J was trimmed by 4 bases and V by 4 bases; bases with no gene match: 0. CDR3 in amino acids: CASSRLATGELFF. CDR3 DNA sequence: TGCGCCAGCAGCCGACTAGCCACCGGGGAGCTGTTTTTT.

CDR3 bases: TGTGCCAGCAGCCAAGTCGGGGGGCCATCAGTCAATGAGCAGTTCTTC. This encodes CASSQVGGPSVNEQFF. The chain combines TRBV3-1 (or the pseudogene TRBV3-2) with TRBJ2-1; weak D call: TRBD2 (7 bases). The germline V gene encodes CDR1 LGHDT and CDR2 YNNKEL (reference sequence). There are 16 residues in the CDR3. V lost 1 base to trimming and J lost 6 bases, with 16 bases between them.

V gene TRBV7-2 combines with J gene TRBJ1-4; 7 nucleotides match TRBD1. Germline values: CDR1 SGHTA, CDR2 FQGNSA. Trimming at V came to 0 bases and at J to 7 bases, leaving 5 bases not matched to a gene. The CDR3 totals 15 residues. The CDR3 loop reads CASSLARQGGEKLFF. The CDR3 nucleotides read TGTGCCAGCAGCTTAGCGCGTCAGGGGGGTGAAAAACTGTTTTTT.

This chain links TRBV9 with TRBJ1-6; 7 bases are shared with TRBD1. Germline CDR1 and CDR2: SGDLS and YYNGEE. The CDR3 covers 15 residues. V lost 0 bases, J lost 8 bases, and 5 bases stayed unmatched. In DNA form, the CDR3 reads TGTGCCAGCAGCGTAGGGACAGGTGCTGATTCACCCCTCCACTTT. Amino acid sequence: CASSVGTGADSPLHF. Drawing the rest from reference TRBV9 and TRBJ1-6, the complete variable domain is DSGVTQTPKHLITATGQRVTLRCSPRSGDLSVYWYQQSLDQGLQFLIQYYNGEERAKGNILERFSAQQFPDLHSELNLSSLELGDSALYFCASSVGTGADSPLHFGNGTRLTVT.

V is TRBV11-3 and J is TRBJ2-7; TRBD1 agrees at 10 bases. Germline CDR1 and CDR2: SGHNT and YENEEA. This CDR3 contains 16 residues. The J segment lost 2 bases and the V segment lost 0 bases, leaving 4 bases of the junction unmatched. CDR3: CASSLDMGQGTYEQYF. For the CDR3, the DNA is TGTGCCAGCAGCTTAGATATGGGACAGGGGACCTACGAGCAGTACTTC.

The chain has TRBV7-2 and TRBJ2-1; TRBD1 matches at 9 bases. Germline CDR1 SGHTA, CDR2 FQGNSA. This CDR3 is 14 amino acids long. The V gene end was trimmed by 5 bases and the J gene end by 12 bases; junction bases not matched to a gene: 11. CDR3 residues: CASSLRDREVGQFF. CDR3 in DNA: TGTGCCAGCAGCCTCCGGGACAGGGAGGTGGGGCAGTTCTTC.

The chain links TRBV23-1 to TRBJ2-1; no clear D. TRBV23-1 is sorted into the ORF group, with uncertain function. The CDR3 contains 17 residues. The V end lost 0 bases, the J end lost 0 bases, and 12 bases lay between the germline ends. For the CDR3, the DNA is TGCGCCAGCAGTCAATCGAGGATGAGCAGCTCCTACAATGAGCAGTTCTTC. This sequence encodes CASSQSRMSSSYNEQFF.

This chain connects TRBV3-1 (or the pseudogene TRBV3-2) to TRBJ2-6, with D possibly being TRBD1 (5 bases). The CDR3 contains 20 residues. The germline V gene has CDR1 LGHDT and CDR2 YNNKEL (reference sequence). V dropped 4 bases and J dropped 0 bases, with 22 bases sitting between them. CDR3 sequence: CASSPRLQGPANSGANVLTF. The DNA for the CDR3 is TGTGCCAGCAGCCCCCGCCTCCAGGGCCCCGCCAACTCTGGGGCCAACGTCCTGACTTTC.

The CDR3 DNA follows: TGTGCCAGCGGTCGGGATGAGCAGTACTTC. It yields the protein CASGRDEQYF. This chain uses TRBV27 with TRBJ2-7; D perhaps matches TRBD2 (5 bases). The germline gives CDR1 MNHEY, CDR2 SMNVEV (reference sequence). The CDR3 totals 10 residues. Between the trimmed V and J ends, which lost 8 bases and 7 bases, there was a span of 9 bases.

The chain links TRBV9 to TRBJ1-1; 8 bases fit TRBD1. Trimming at V came to 0 bases and at J to 0 bases, leaving 10 bases not matched to a gene. The CDR3 runs to 18 residues. Germline assignment: CDR1 SGDLS and CDR2 YYNGEE. In DNA, the CDR3 is TGTGCCAGCAGCGTAGGACACGGGACAGGCGGCATGAACACTGAAGCTTTCTTT. Amino acids: CASSVGHGTGGMNTEAFF.

The genes are TRBV7-2 and TRBJ2-1; a weak D match, TRBD2 (6 bases). Germline loops: CDR1 SGHTA, CDR2 FQGNSA. The CDR3 is 15 residues long. V was cut by 3 bases and J by 0 bases, with 9 bases left in between. The CDR3 loop reads CASSFSGLSYNEQFF. CDR3 bases: TGTGCCAGCAGCTTCTCGGGACTCTCCTACAATGAGCAGTTCTTC.

The chain carries TRBV5-1 and TRBJ2-2; D is undetermined. Trimming shortened V by 6 bases and J by 7 bases, and 7 bases separated the two germline ends. Germline V CDR1 and CDR2: SGHRS, YFSETQ. The CDR3 has 11 residues. CDR3 DNA: TGCGCCAGCACCCTTTACGGGGAGCTGTTTTTT. Its protein product is CASTLYGELFF.

This chain joins TRBV5-4 and TRBJ1-1, with D maybe TRBD1 (5 bases). CDR1 is SGHNT and CDR2 is YYREEE in the germline V gene (reference sequence). V was shortened by 5 bases and J by 4 bases, with 15 bases between the two germline ends. This CDR3 contains 14 residues. The CDR3 region is CASSPGGGGTEAFF. CDR3 sequence (DNA): TGTGCCAGCAGTCCCGGGGGGGGAGGCACTGAAGCTTTCTTT.